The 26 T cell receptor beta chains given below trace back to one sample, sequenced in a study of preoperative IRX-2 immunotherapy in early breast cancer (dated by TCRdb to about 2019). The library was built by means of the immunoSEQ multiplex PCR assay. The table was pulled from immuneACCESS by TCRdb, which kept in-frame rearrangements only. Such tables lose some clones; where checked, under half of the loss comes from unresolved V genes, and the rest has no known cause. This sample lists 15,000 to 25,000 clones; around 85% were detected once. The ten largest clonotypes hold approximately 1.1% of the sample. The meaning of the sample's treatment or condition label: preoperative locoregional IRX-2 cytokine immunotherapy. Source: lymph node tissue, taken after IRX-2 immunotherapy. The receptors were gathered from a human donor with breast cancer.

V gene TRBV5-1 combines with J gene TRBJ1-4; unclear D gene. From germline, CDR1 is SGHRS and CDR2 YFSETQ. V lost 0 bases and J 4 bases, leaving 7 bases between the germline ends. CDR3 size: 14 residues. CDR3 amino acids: CASSLGSNNEKLFF. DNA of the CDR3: TGCGCCAGCAGCTTGGGGAGTAATAATGAAAAACTGTTTTTT. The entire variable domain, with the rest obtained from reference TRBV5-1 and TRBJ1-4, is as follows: KAGVTQTPRYLIKTRGQQVTLSCSPISGHRSVSWYQQTPGQGLQFLFEYFSETQRNKGNFPGRFSGRQFSNSRSEMNVSTLELGDSALYLCASSLGSNNEKLFFGSGTQLSVL.

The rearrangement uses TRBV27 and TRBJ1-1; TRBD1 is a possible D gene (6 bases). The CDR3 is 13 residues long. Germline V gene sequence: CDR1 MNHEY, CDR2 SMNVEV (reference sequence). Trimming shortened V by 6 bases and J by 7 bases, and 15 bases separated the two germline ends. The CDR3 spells CASSLRGGNEAFF. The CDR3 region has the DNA TGTGCCAGCAGCCTTAGAGGGGGTAATGAAGCTTTCTTT.

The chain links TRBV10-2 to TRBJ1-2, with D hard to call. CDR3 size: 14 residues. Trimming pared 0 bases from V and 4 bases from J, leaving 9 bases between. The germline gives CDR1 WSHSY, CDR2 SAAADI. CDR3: CASSESAQFYGYTF. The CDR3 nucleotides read TGCGCCAGCAGTGAGTCCGCACAGTTCTATGGCTACACCTTC.

CDR3 DNA sequence: TGTGCCAGCAGCTTAGGAGGGACGACCACTGAAGCTTTCTTT. Its protein product is CASSLGGTTTEAFF. The chain employs TRBV11-3 and TRBJ1-1; weak D call: TRBD1 (5 bases). This CDR3 spans 14 amino acids. Trimming cost V 1 base and J 4 bases, with 10 bases left between them. Germline V gene data show CDR1 as SGHNT and CDR2 as YENEEA. Variable domain in full (rest from reference TRBV11-3 and TRBJ1-1): EAGVVQSPRYKIIEKKQPVAFWCNPISGHNTLYWYLQNLGQGPELLIRYENEEAVDDSQLPKDRFSAERLKGVDSTLKIQPAELGDSAVYLCASSLGGTTTEAFFGQGTRLTVV.

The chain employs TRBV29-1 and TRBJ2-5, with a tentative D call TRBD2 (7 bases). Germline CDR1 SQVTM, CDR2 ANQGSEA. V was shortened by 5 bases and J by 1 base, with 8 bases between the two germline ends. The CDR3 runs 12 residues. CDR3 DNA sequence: TGCAGCGTTCGGGGGGCCCAAGAGACCCAGTACTTC. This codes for CSVRGAQETQYF.

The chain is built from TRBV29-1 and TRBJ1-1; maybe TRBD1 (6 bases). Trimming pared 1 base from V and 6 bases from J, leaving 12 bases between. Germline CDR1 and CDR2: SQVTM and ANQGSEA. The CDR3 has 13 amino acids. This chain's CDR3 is CSVEVRGRAEAFF. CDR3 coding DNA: TGCAGCGTTGAAGTAAGGGGGAGGGCTGAAGCTTTCTTT.

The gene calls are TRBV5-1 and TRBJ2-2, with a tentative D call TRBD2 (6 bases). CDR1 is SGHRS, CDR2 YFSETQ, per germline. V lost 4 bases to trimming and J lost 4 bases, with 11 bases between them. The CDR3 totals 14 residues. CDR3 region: CASSPTGVTGELFF. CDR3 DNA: TGCGCCAGCAGCCCCACGGGGGTCACCGGGGAGCTGTTTTTT.

The CDR3 sequence: CACIRDDGYTF. As DNA, the CDR3 is TGTGCCTGCATCCGGGACGATGGCTACACCTTC. This sequence joins TRBV30 and TRBJ1-2; the D gene is possibly TRBD1 (5 bases). The CDR3 has 11 residues. Per germline, CDR1 GTSNPN and CDR2 SVGIG (reference sequence). The V gene lost 6 bases and the J gene lost 6 bases, with 11 bases spanning the gap.

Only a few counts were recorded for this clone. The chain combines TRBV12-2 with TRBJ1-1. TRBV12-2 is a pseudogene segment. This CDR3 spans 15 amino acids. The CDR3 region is CASRAPGLMNTEAFF. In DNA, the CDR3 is TGTGCAAGTCGCGCCCCCGGACTGATGAACACTGAAGCTTTCTTT.

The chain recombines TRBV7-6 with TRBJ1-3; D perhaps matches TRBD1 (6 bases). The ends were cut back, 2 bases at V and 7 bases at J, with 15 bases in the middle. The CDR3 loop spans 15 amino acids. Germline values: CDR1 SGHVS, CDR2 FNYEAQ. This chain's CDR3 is CASSLSLGGANTIYF. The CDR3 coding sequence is TGTGCCAGCAGCTTAAGCCTGGGGGGCGCGAACACCATATATTTT.

In DNA, the CDR3 is TGCAGCGTGGGGGACATTCTGAACACTGAAGCTTTCTTT. Translated: CSVGDILNTEAFF. The chain couples TRBV29-1 to TRBJ1-1, with a weak D call TRBD1 (6 bases). CDR1 and CDR2 (germline): SQVTM, ANQGSEA. This CDR3 is 13 amino acids long. V was pared by 6 bases and J by 0 bases, with 11 bases between.

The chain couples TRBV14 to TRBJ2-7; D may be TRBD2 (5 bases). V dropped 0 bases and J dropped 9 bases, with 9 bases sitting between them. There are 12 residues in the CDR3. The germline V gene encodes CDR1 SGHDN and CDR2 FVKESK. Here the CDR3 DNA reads TGTGCCAGCAGCCAAGATCGGGGATCGCAGTACTTC. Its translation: CASSQDRGSQYF.

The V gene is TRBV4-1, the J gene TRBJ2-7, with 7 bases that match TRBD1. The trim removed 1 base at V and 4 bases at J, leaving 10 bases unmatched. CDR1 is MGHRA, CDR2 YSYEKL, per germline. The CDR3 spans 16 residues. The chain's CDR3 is CASSQGPGGSGYEQYF. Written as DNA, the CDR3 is TGCGCCAGCAGCCAAGGTCCAGGGGGATCTGGGTACGAGCAGTACTTC.

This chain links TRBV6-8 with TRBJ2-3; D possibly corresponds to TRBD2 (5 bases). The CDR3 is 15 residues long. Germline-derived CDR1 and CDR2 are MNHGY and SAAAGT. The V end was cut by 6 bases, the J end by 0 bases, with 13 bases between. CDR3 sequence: CASSVLGSSTDTQYF. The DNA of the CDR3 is TGTGCCAGCAGCGTGCTAGGGAGTAGCACAGATACGCAGTATTTT.

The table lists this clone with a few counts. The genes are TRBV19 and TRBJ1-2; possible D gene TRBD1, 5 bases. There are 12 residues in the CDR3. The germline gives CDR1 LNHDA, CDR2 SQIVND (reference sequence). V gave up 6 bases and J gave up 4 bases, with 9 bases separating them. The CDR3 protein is CASRPQGYGYTF. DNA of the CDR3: TGTGCCAGTAGGCCCCAGGGCTATGGCTACACCTTC.

Here the CDR3 reads CASIFGGSMNTEAFF. In DNA form, the CDR3 reads TGTGCCAGTATCTTCGGAGGCAGTATGAACACTGAAGCTTTCTTT. The rearrangement joins TRBV19 to TRBJ1-1; D gene ambiguous. The CDR3 consists of 15 residues. With 7 bases removed from V and 0 bases from J, the gap between germline ends came to 15 bases. The V gene's germline CDR1 is LNHDA and CDR2 SQIVND (reference sequence).

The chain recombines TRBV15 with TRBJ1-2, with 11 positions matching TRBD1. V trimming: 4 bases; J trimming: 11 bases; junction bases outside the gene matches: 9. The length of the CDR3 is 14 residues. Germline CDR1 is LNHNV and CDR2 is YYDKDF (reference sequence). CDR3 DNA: TGTGCCACCAGCATTGGGGGACAGGGGGAGGGTTACACCTTC. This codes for CATSIGGQGEGYTF.

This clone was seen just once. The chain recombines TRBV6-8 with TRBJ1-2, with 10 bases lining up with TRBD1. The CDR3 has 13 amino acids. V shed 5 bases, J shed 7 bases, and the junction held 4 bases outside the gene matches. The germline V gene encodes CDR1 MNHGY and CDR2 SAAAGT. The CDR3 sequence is CASSPDRGLGYTF. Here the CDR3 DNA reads TGTGCCAGCAGTCCCGACAGGGGGCTTGGCTACACCTTC.

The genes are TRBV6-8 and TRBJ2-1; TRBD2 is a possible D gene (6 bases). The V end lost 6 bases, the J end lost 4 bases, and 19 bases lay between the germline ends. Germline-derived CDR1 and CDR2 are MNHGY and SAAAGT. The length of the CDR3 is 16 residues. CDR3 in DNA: TGTGCCAGCAGCCACGGGAAGGGAGGCTCTTACAATGAGCAGTTCTTC. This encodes CASSHGKGGSYNEQFF.

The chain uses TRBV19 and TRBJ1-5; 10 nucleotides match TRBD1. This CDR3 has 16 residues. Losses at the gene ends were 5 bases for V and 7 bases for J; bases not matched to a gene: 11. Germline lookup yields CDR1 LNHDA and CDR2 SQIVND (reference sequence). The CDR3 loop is CASSAGDRGGYQPQHF. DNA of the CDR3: TGTGCCAGTAGTGCTGGGGACAGGGGAGGATACCAGCCCCAGCATTTT.

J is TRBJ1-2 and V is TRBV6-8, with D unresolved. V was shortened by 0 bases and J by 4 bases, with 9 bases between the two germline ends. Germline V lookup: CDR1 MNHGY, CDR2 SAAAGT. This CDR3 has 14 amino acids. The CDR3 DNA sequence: TGTGCCAGCAGTTACTCGACCCAGACCTATGGCTACACCTTC. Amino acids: CASSYSTQTYGYTF.

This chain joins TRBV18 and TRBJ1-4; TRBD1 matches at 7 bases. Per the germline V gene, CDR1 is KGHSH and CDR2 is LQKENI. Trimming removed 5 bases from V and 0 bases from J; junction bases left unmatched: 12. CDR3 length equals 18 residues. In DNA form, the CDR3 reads TGTGCCAGCTCAAAAAACAGGGGAAAGGGGTCAACTAATGAAAAACTGTTTTTT. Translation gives CASSKNRGKGSTNEKLFF.

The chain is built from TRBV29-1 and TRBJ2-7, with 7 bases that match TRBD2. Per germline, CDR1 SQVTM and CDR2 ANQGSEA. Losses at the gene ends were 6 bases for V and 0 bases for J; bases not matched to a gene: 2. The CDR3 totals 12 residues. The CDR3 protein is CSVGGDSYEQYF. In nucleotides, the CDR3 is TGCAGCGTGGGGGGGGACTCCTACGAGCAGTACTTC.

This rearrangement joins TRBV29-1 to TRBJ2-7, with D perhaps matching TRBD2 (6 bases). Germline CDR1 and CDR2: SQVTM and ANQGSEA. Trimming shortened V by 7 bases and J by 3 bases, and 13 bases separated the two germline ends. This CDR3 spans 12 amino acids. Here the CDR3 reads CSGGDGIYEQYF. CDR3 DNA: TGCAGCGGGGGGGACGGTATCTACGAGCAGTACTTC.

CDR3 region: CALTSGGLGDTQYF. CDR3 nucleotides: TGTGCCCTGACTAGCGGGGGCCTCGGGGATACGCAGTATTTT. The chain recombines TRBV12-2 with TRBJ2-3; no check of the table's D call, TRBD2, against the DNA was made. TRBV12-2 is a pseudogene locus. CDR3 length: 14 residues.

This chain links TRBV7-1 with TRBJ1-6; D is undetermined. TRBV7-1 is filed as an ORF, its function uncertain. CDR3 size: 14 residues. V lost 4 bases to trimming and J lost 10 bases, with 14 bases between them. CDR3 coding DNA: TGTGCCAGCAGCTTAGAGTGGAGCGGATCACCCCTCCACTTT. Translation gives CASSLEWSGSPLHF.